This T cell receptor (beta chain) came from a study of T cells in women clearing cervical HPV infection. Some clones are missing from TCRdb's copy, which holds only in-frame ones; the method was immunoSEQ multiplex PCR. Its listing shows about 35,000 clones. Germline-derived CDR1 and CDR2 are SGHRS and YFSETQ. Trimming removed 5 bases from V and 6 bases from J; junction bases left unmatched: 10. The CDR3 totals 14 residues. All participants had a single incident cervical HPV16 infection, and prevalent HPV16 infections were excluded. A note on this clone: The CDR3 is cut off 3 residues early in the read; its end comes from the germline J gene.

Material for sequencing was blood buffy coat. The clonotype was recovered from a woman aged 18-70 years with a cervical HPV16 infection that either progressed to CIN3+ or cleared (not recorded which). The chain joins TRBV5-1 to TRBJ1-1; TRBD1 matches at 7 bases. Incomplete CDR3 DNA: TGCGCCAGCAGACAGAACAGGGGAGAGGCTGAA. This gives the protein CASRQNRGEAE. The CDR3 reads in full as CASRQNRGEAEAFF.